The source of this T cell receptor (beta chain) is a study of CD8 T cells in Susac syndrome. Study-level points and caveats: In its TCR sequencing and HLA analysis, the study acknowledged that the number of individuals was relatively small.

RNA, at about 0.5 to 1 ug, was reverse transcribed with random hexamers. immunoSEQ multiplex PCR amplified TCR beta CDR3 across 54 Vbeta, 13 Jbeta. Each CDR3 protein is one row after TCRdb ran MiXCR on the immunoSEQ multiplex PCR reads. This table has approximately 120,000 distinct CDR3 sequences, around 91% appearing once. In regard to this clonotype: Its cognate antigen is unknown.

The CDR3 spans 14 residues. CDR1 and CDR2 (germline): MNHEY, SMNVEV (reference sequence). Trimming took 7 bases from V and 4 from J; bases not matched to a gene: 10. The gene calls are TRBV27 and TRBJ2-7, with 7 bases matching TRBD2. The receptor was derived from a human donor with multiple sclerosis. Sequencing used CD8+ T cells from PBMCs. DNA of the CDR3: TGTGCCAGCAAAACCTACGGCGGGAGTTACGAGCAGTACTTC. Amino acids: CASKTYGGSYEQYF.